These T cell receptor beta chains were read from a single sample in a study of CD4 T cells in relation to SARS-CoV-2 and coronaviruses. Sequencing was performed with immunoSEQ multiplex PCR; in TCRdb, only in-frame clones are kept and a portion is missing. The sample includes tens of thousands of clones, about 80% of them seen just once. For these receptors, no antigen is known. Input material: CD4+ T cells from PBMCs, cultured in vitro. These receptors were collected from a human donor in good health. The CDR3 runs from the conserved cysteine through the conserved F or W. Fields, in order: clone size, D gene, J gene, V gene, CDR3 protein, CDR3 DNA. The D gene is left open where the match is weak. Expanded clones get a size class; other rows say once, few or many, or leave the size out.

.	.	TRBJ1-4	TRBV29-1	CSVEGVNEKLFF	TGCAGCGTTGAAGGGGTTAATGAAAAACTGTTTTTT
.	TRBD2	TRBJ2-7	TRBV7-9	CASSFREALGEQYF	TGTGCCAGCTCCTTTCGGGAGGCCCTGGGCGAGCAGTACTTC
.	.	TRBJ2-1	TRBV19	CASSSRGGAEHNEQFF	TGTGCCAGTAGTAGTCGAGGGGGGGCTGAACACAATGAGCAGTTCTTC
.	.	TRBJ2-7	TRBV5-1	CASSFGEKGEQYF	TGCGCCAGCAGCTTTGGGGAGAAGGGAGAGCAGTACTTC
.	TRBD1	TRBJ1-2	TRBV7-9	CASSFDTGVRYGYTF	TGTGCCAGCAGCTTTGATACAGGGGTTAGGTATGGCTACACCTTC
.	TRBD1	TRBJ1-2	TRBV7-3	CASSSRQGGGYTF	TGTGCCAGCAGCTCTCGACAGGGAGGTGGCTACACCTTC
once	TRBD2	TRBJ2-1	TRBV5-1	CASSLAGAGRYNEQFF	TGCGCCAGCAGCTTGGCGGGAGCGGGACGCTACAATGAGCAGTTCTTC
.	TRBD1	TRBJ1-1	TRBV19	CASTGQGGRVNTEAFF	TGTGCCAGTACCGGACAGGGAGGGCGTGTGAACACTGAAGCTTTCTTT
.	.	TRBJ2-4	TRBV6-5	CATYGFDKNIQYF	TGTGCCACCTACGGCTTCGACAAAAACATTCAGTACTTC
.	TRBD2	TRBJ2-5	TRBV18	CASSPRSGGQETQYF	TGTGCCAGCTCACCTAGATCGGGAGGGCAGGAGACCCAGTACTTC
.	.	TRBJ1-5	TRBV5-6	CASSLASQPQHF	TGTGCCAGCAGCTTAGCTTCGCAGCCCCAGCATTTT
.	TRBD2	TRBJ2-7	TRBV7-2	CASSLGAGAYEQYF	TGTGCCAGCAGCTTAGGAGCGGGAGCCTACGAGCAGTACTTC
once	.	TRBJ2-1	TRBV19	CASSLGTGFNNEQFF	TGTGCCAGTAGTCTCGGTACAGGGTTTAACAATGAGCAGTTCTTC
.	TRBD2	TRBJ2-1	TRBV23-1	CASSQLGGVAGGPGDNNEQFF	TGCGCCAGCAGTCAATTGGGTGGAGTAGCGGGAGGGCCAGGGGACAATAATGAGCAGTTCTTC
few	.	TRBJ2-1	TRBV6-2/TRBV6-3	CASSYRFVSEQFF	TGTGCCAGCAGTTACCGGTTCGTGAGTGAGCAGTTCTTC
.	TRBD1	TRBJ2-5	TRBV5-1	CASSGGTGGQETQYF	TGCGCCAGCAGCGGGGGGACAGGGGGCCAAGAGACCCAGTACTTC
.	.	TRBJ2-6	TRBV4-1	CASSQVWSGANVLTF	TGCGCCAGCAGCCAAGTCTGGTCTGGGGCCAACGTCCTGACTTTC
.	.	TRBJ2-1	TRBV4-2	CASSPLQGGEKGEQFF	TGTGCCAGCAGCCCTCTACAGGGGGGGGAGAAAGGTGAGCAGTTCTTC
.	.	TRBJ1-6	TRBV9	CASSVGRQQDGPLHF	TGTGCCAGCAGCGTAGGGAGACAGCAGGACGGACCCCTCCACTTT
.	TRBD1	TRBJ1-5	TRBV9	CASSVGDRGSQPQHF	TGTGCCAGCAGCGTAGGGGACAGGGGGTCTCAGCCCCAGCATTTT
.	.	TRBJ2-7	TRBV6-5	CASSRGGGTNYEQYF	TGTGCCAGCAGCCGAGGAGGGGGCACCAACTACGAGCAGTACTTC
few	.	TRBJ2-1	TRBV7-8	CASSLLAGRGRFF	TGTGCCAGCAGCTTGTTAGCGGGAAGGGGGCGGTTCTTC
few	.	TRBJ1-2	TRBV7-9	CASSSLLQAGGYTF	TGTGCCAGCAGCAGCTTATTACAGGCGGGCGGCTACACCTTC
.	.	TRBJ1-1	TRBV5-1	CASSLASGMNTEAFF	TGCGCCAGCAGCTTGGCGTCGGGTATGAACACTGAAGCTTTCTTT
.	TRBD2	TRBJ2-1	TRBV24-1	CATSDLLAGGGNEQFF	TGTGCCACCAGTGATTTGCTAGCGGGAGGGGGAAATGAGCAGTTCTTC
.	.	TRBJ1-1	TRBV5-1	CASSLDGRTGTTEAFF	TGCGCCAGCAGCTTGGACGGGAGAACGGGAACCACTGAAGCTTTCTTT
.	TRBD1	TRBJ2-7	TRBV12-3/TRBV12-4	CASTGTGGLKQYF	TGTGCCAGCACCGGGACAGGCGGGTTGAAGCAGTACTTC
.	.	TRBJ2-7	TRBV9	CASSVDGTEQYF	TGTGCCAGCAGCGTAGACGGGACCGAGCAGTACTTC
.	.	TRBJ2-2	TRBV19	CASSILGVNTGELFF	TGTGCCAGTAGTATATTGGGAGTAAACACCGGGGAGCTGTTTTTT
.	TRBD2	TRBJ2-7	TRBV9	CASSVGLAGGGYEQYF	TGTGCCAGCAGCGTAGGACTAGCGGGAGGGGGGTACGAGCAGTACTTC
.	.	TRBJ2-5	TRBV11-2	CASSPNLASVQETQYF	TGTGCCAGCAGCCCTAATCTAGCGTCGGTGCAAGAGACCCAGTACTTC
.	TRBD2	TRBJ2-1	TRBV5-4	CASRPRGGSSYNEQFF	TGTGCCAGCAGGCCTAGGGGAGGGAGCTCCTACAATGAGCAGTTCTTC
.	.	TRBJ1-3	TRBV19	CASSNRASSGNTIYF	TGTGCCAGTAGTAACCGGGCCAGCTCTGGAAACACCATATATTTT
.	TRBD2	TRBJ2-5	TRBV28	CASTGGAGKTQYF	TGTGCCAGCACGGGAGGGGCGGGGAAGACCCAGTACTTC
.	TRBD2	TRBJ2-7	TRBV2	CASRASGGRYEQYF	TGTGCCAGCAGAGCTAGCGGGGGGCGCTACGAGCAGTACTTC
.	TRBD2	TRBJ2-1	TRBV15	CSTAGGANNEQFF	TGTTCGACCGCGGGAGGGGCAAACAATGAGCAGTTCTTC
.	TRBD2	TRBJ2-7	TRBV30	CAWKPRLAASYEQYF	TGTGCCTGGAAACCCCGACTAGCGGCCTCCTACGAGCAGTACTTC
.	.	TRBJ2-2	TRBV6-5	CASSYLTFDTGELFF	TGTGCCAGCAGTTACTTGACCTTTGACACCGGGGAGCTGTTTTTT
few	.	TRBJ2-7	TRBV30	CAWDLGQRYEQYF	TGTGCCTGGGACCTCGGACAGCGCTACGAGCAGTACTTC
.	.	TRBJ2-1	TRBV19	CASSTRTRLSSYNEQFF	TGTGCCAGTAGTACACGGACTCGACTAAGCTCCTACAATGAGCAGTTCTTC